Listed below are T cell receptor beta chains from one sample, sequenced in a study of shared clonotypes between healthy human individuals. The repertoire was sequenced with immunoSEQ multiplex PCR; TCRdb's copy has only in-frame clones and lacks some. Among about 2.4 million clones listed, roughly 93% were seen once. The sample was naive CD4+ T cells from PBMCs. These receptors were taken from a man younger than 35 in good health. Some clones in this sample may be carry-over from other donors' samples. Both conserved end residues are part of each CDR3. The D gene is left open where the match is weak. Some rows have no size entry. The others give once, few or many, or a class for an expanded clone.

size,V,D,J,CDR3,DNA
once,TRBV15,TRBD2,TRBJ2-7,CATSRGTSPTYEQYF,TGTGCCACCAGCAGGGGGACTAGCCCTACCTACGAGCAGTACTTC
NA,TRBV2,TRBD2,TRBJ2-1,CASSPLAGFNNEQFF,TGTGCCAGCAGCCCACTAGCGGGATTCAACAATGAGCAGTTCTTC
NA,TRBV6-5,NA,TRBJ1-1,CASKTQGEAFF,TGTGCCAGCAAGACACAGGGAGAAGCTTTCTTT
NA,TRBV19,TRBD2,TRBJ2-1,CASRRTSVTLNEQFF,TGTGCCAGTAGACGGACTAGCGTAACCCTCAATGAGCAGTTCTTC
NA,TRBV28,TRBD1,TRBJ1-4,CASSKTGGREKLFF,TGTGCCAGCAGTAAGACAGGGGGGAGAGAAAAACTGTTTTTT
NA,TRBV11-1,NA,TRBJ2-3,CASSLAQGRSTDTQYF,TGTGCCAGCAGCTTAGCACAGGGCAGGTCAACAGATACGCAGTATTTT
NA,TRBV28,TRBD1,TRBJ2-5,CASSSPGQGAETQYF,TGTGCCAGCAGTTCCCCGGGACAGGGGGCGGAGACCCAGTACTTC
NA,TRBV6-1,TRBD1,TRBJ1-4,CASSGDRVGEKLFF,TGTGCCAGCAGTGGGGACAGGGTTGGAGAAAAACTGTTTTTT
NA,TRBV11-2,TRBD2,TRBJ2-7,CASSPLAGGSSYEQYF,TGTGCCAGCAGCCCTTTAGCGGGAGGTTCCTCCTACGAGCAGTACTTC
NA,TRBV6-1,TRBD1,TRBJ1-4,CASSVQGGTTNEKLFF,TGTGCCAGCAGTGTACAGGGGGGGACAACTAATGAAAAACTGTTTTTT
NA,TRBV10-3,TRBD2,TRBJ2-3,CAISGTGTSGTDTQYF,TGTGCCATCAGTGGAACCGGGACTAGCGGCACAGATACGCAGTATTTT
NA,TRBV9,NA,TRBJ2-2,CASSVDPGAGELFF,TGTGCCAGCAGCGTAGACCCGGGGGCCGGGGAGCTGTTTTTT
NA,TRBV5-1,TRBD2,TRBJ2-5,CASSLAPLAGVGETQYF,TGCGCCAGCAGCTTGGCCCCCCTAGCGGGAGTTGGAGAGACCCAGTACTTC
NA,TRBV19,TRBD1,TRBJ1-5,CASSSLQGAMGNQPQHF,TGTGCCAGTAGTTCCCTCCAGGGGGCAATGGGCAATCAGCCCCAGCATTTT
NA,TRBV18,NA,TRBJ1-4,CASSPLPWEKLFF,TGTGCCAGCTCACCCTTACCGTGGGAAAAACTGTTTTTT
NA,TRBV19,TRBD1,TRBJ2-7,CASSIWDRGPYEQYF,TGTGCCAGTAGTATCTGGGACAGGGGCCCCTACGAGCAGTACTTC
NA,TRBV5-1,NA,TRBJ2-7,CASSLVGGLTYEQYF,TGCGCCAGCAGCTTGGTTGGGGGGCTCACTTACGAGCAGTACTTC
NA,TRBV6-5,NA,TRBJ1-2,CASSSREGYGYTF,TGTGCCAGCAGTTCGAGGGAGGGCTATGGCTACACCTTC
NA,TRBV18,NA,TRBJ1-2,CASSLTQVSGYGYTF,TGTGCCAGCTCACTGACGCAGGTCTCCGGGTATGGCTACACCTTC
NA,TRBV7-9,NA,TRBJ1-5,CASSLATDQPQHF,TGTGCCAGCAGCTTAGCAACGGATCAGCCCCAGCATTTT
NA,TRBV9,NA,TRBJ2-3,CASSVDQRGDTQYF,TGTGCCAGCAGCGTGGACCAGAGGGGAGATACGCAGTATTTT
NA,TRBV5-4,NA,TRBJ2-2,CASSLEWGTGELFF,TGTGCCAGCAGCTTGGAGTGGGGCACCGGGGAGCTGTTTTTT
NA,TRBV29-1,NA,TRBJ2-5,CSVANKGTQYF,TGCAGCGTTGCGAACAAAGGGACCCAGTACTTC
NA,TRBV7-9,NA,TRBJ2-2,CASSLADPGELFF,TGTGCCAGCAGCTTAGCCGATCCCGGGGAGCTGTTTTTT
NA,TRBV18,TRBD2,TRBJ2-7,CASSPPNLAASYEQYF,TGTGCCAGCTCACCACCCAATCTAGCGGCCTCCTACGAGCAGTACTTC
few,TRBV18,NA,TRBJ1-1,CASSPGLNTEAFF,TGTGCCAGCTCACCAGGTTTGAACACTGAAGCTTTCTTT
NA,TRBV6-5,NA,TRBJ1-5,CASSQIQGNQPQHF,TGTGCCAGCAGCCAGATCCAGGGCAATCAGCCCCAGCATTTT
NA,TRBV5-5,NA,TRBJ1-4,CASSLETGGTANEKLFF,TGTGCCAGCAGCTTGGAGACCGGGGGCACGGCTAATGAAAAACTGTTTTTT
NA,TRBV11-2,TRBD2,TRBJ2-7,CASSSYPTSRLAGSYEQYF,TGTGCCAGCAGCTCCTACCCGACTAGCCGTCTAGCGGGGTCCTACGAGCAGTACTTC
NA,TRBV4-3,TRBD2,TRBJ2-1,CASSQDWTSGYNEQFF,TGCGCCAGCAGCCAAGACTGGACTAGCGGCTACAATGAGCAGTTCTTC
NA,TRBV19,TRBD2,TRBJ2-7,CASSRQGRTGLAGRYEQYF,TGTGCCAGTAGTAGACAGGGGCGGACCGGACTAGCGGGACGTTACGAGCAGTACTTC
once,TRBV9,NA,TRBJ2-5,CASSVHHDFSQETQYF,TGTGCCAGCAGCGTCCATCACGATTTCTCTCAAGAGACCCAGTACTTC
NA,TRBV27,TRBD2,TRBJ2-7,CASSPPGLAGWGRGGEQYF,TGTGCCAGCAGTCCGCCGGGACTAGCGGGATGGGGGCGGGGAGGCGAGCAGTACTTC
NA,TRBV6-5,NA,TRBJ2-7,CASSEGTVPYEQYF,TGTGCCAGCAGTGAGGGAACAGTTCCCTACGAGCAGTACTTC
NA,TRBV28,TRBD2,TRBJ2-7,CASSLAGVGEQYF,TGTGCCAGCAGTTTAGCGGGAGTGGGTGAGCAGTACTTC
NA,TRBV4-3,NA,TRBJ1-4,CASSRETGEEKLFF,TGCGCCAGCAGCCGAGAGACAGGAGAAGAAAAACTGTTTTTT
NA,TRBV6-9,TRBD1,TRBJ1-6,CASWDRSSYNSPLHF,TGTGCCAGTTGGGACAGGAGCTCCTATAATTCACCCCTCCACTTT
NA,TRBV7-3,NA,TRBJ2-2,CASSLMVGYYTGELFF,TGTGCCAGCAGCTTAATGGTTGGATACTACACCGGGGAGCTGTTTTTT
NA,TRBV7-9,TRBD1,TRBJ1-2,CASSLGTGQGHYGYTF,TGTGCCAGCAGCTTAGGGACTGGACAGGGCCACTATGGCTACACCTTC
few,TRBV9,NA,TRBJ1-1,CASSGIGQPNTEAFF,TGTGCCAGCTCAGGAATAGGCCAGCCGAACACTGAAGCTTTCTTT
NA,TRBV7-9,TRBD1,TRBJ1-4,CASSFSGGGTNEKLFF,TGTGCCAGCAGCTTCTCAGGGGGCGGGACTAATGAAAAACTGTTTTTT
NA,TRBV18,TRBD2,TRBJ2-1,CASSPLLAGGSGEQFF,TGTGCCAGCTCACCACTACTGGCGGGAGGGAGCGGGGAGCAGTTCTTC
NA,TRBV6-5,NA,TRBJ1-2,CASSYAGTHNYGYTF,TGTGCCAGCAGTTATGCCGGCACCCATAACTATGGCTACACCTTC
NA,TRBV28,NA,TRBJ1-4,CASSLMGPHGVTNEKLFF,TGTGCCAGCAGTTTAATGGGACCCCATGGGGTCACTAATGAAAAACTGTTTTTT
NA,TRBV5-6,NA,TRBJ1-4,CVSSLSEVGRYTPVGKLFF,TGTGTCAGCAGCTTGTCCGAAGTAGGGCGATACACACCAGTGGGAAAACTGTTTTTT
NA,TRBV6-6,TRBD1,TRBJ2-3,CASRTTGTGSEDTQYF,TGTGCCAGCAGAACCACGGGGACAGGGTCCGAAGATACGCAGTATTTT
NA,TRBV7-9,NA,TRBJ2-3,CASSPFEARDTDTQYF,TGTGCCAGCAGCCCCTTCGAAGCGCGGGACACAGATACGCAGTATTTT
NA,TRBV19,NA,TRBJ2-1,CASSRRDEQFF,TGTGCCAGTAGTAGGAGGGATGAGCAGTTCTTC
NA,TRBV18,TRBD1,TRBJ2-5,CASSPGQGAFETQYF,TGTGCCAGCTCACCGGGACAGGGGGCATTTGAGACCCAGTACTTC
NA,TRBV7-3,NA,TRBJ2-1,CASSLTSSYNEQFF,TGTGCCAGCAGCTTAACTAGCTCCTACAATGAGCAGTTCTTC
NA,TRBV27,TRBD1,TRBJ2-7,CASGESRGPYEQYF,TGTGCCAGCGGTGAAAGCAGGGGGCCCTACGAGCAGTACTTC
few,TRBV28,NA,TRBJ2-2,CAEGSSTGELFF,TGTGCGGAAGGATCATCCACCGGGGAGCTGTTTTTT
NA,TRBV5-1,TRBD1,TRBJ2-7,CASSLRTGEEQYF,TGCGCCAGCAGCTTACGGACAGGGGAAGAGCAGTACTTC